One sample yielded the 9 T cell receptor beta chains listed below, sequenced in a study of T cell responses to AZD1222 COVID-19 vaccine (dated by TCRdb to the early 2020s). Per the publication, the time point label means: about 28 days (+/-7) after the second vaccine dose. The receptor library was made with the immunoSEQ multiplex PCR assay. TCRdb provides this immuneACCESS table in a form limited to in-frame rearrangements. Some clones are lacking; in checked studies, under half of them reflect an unresolved V gene, and why the rest are absent is not known. The sample has 120,000 or so clones on record, over 90% of them singletons. In total, the top ten clones hold 2.9% of the sample. The material sequenced was peripheral blood, taken 28 days after the second AZD1222 dose. Receptors were obtained from an adult who received the AZD1222 COVID-19 vaccine.

This clone appeared once. The chain couples TRBV5-1 to TRBJ2-2; possibly TRBD2 for D (5 bases). Germline-derived CDR1 and CDR2 are SGHRS and YFSETQ. V was trimmed by 2 bases and J by 0 bases, leaving 5 bases between them. CDR3 size: 14 residues. The DNA for the CDR3 is TGCGCCAGCAGCTTCGGGGCGAACACCGGGGAGCTGTTTTTT. Protein sequence: CASSFGANTGELFF.

The rearrangement joins TRBV6-5 to TRBJ2-7, with no clear D. This CDR3 has 14 amino acids. Trimming shortened V by 3 bases and J by 0 bases, and 9 bases separated the two germline ends. Germline V gives CDR1 MNHEY, CDR2 SVGAGI. Here the CDR3 reads CASSYPGRSYEQYF. The CDR3 region has the DNA TGTGCCAGCAGTTATCCCGGGCGCTCCTACGAGCAGTACTTC.

The rearrangement joins TRBV12-1 to TRBJ1-4. TRBV12-1 is noted as a pseudogene. There are 14 residues in the CDR3. CDR3 region: CASSFRALDEKLFF. CDR3 coding DNA: TGTGCCAGCAGCTTCCGGGCCCTCGATGAAAAACTGTTTTTT.

This clone was recorded only once. The chain recombines TRBV19 with TRBJ2-2, with D possibly TRBD1 on 6 matching bases. V was trimmed by 7 bases and J by 3 bases, leaving 15 bases between them. The germline V gene has CDR1 LNHDA and CDR2 SQIVND (reference sequence). This CDR3 has 15 residues. The CDR3 nucleotides read TGTGCCAGTATGAGAATGACAGGCTACACCGGGGAGCTGTTTTTT. Residues: CASMRMTGYTGELFF.

The V and J genes are TRBV5-5 and TRBJ1-5, with D maybe TRBD1 (6 bases). V was cut by 0 bases and J by 1 base, with 11 bases left in between. The CDR3 sequence is 16 residues long. CDR1 is SGHKS and CDR2 is YYEKEE in the germline V gene (reference sequence). DNA for the CDR3: TGTGCCAGCAGCTTGGTGACAGGAGTAAGCAATCAGCCCCAGCATTTT. As protein: CASSLVTGVSNQPQHF.

In this sample, this clone turned up once. This CDR3 is CASSTTSGRADTQYF. The CDR3 nucleotides are TGTGCCAGCAGTACGACTAGCGGGAGGGCAGATACGCAGTATTTT. The J gene is TRBJ2-3, the V gene TRBV6-4; TRBD2 agrees at 14 bases. Germline V gene sequence: CDR1 MRHNA, CDR2 SNTAGT. V shed 5 bases, J shed 4 bases, and the junction held 2 bases outside the gene matches. The CDR3 consists of 15 residues.

V and J are TRBV12-3 or TRBV12-4 and TRBJ1-2, with no clear D. V lost 7 bases and J lost 8, with 11 bases in between. This CDR3 region has 11 residues. CDR3 DNA sequence: TGTGCCAGCAAAGGGTCGGGAGGCTACACCTTC. This gives the protein CASKGSGGYTF.

The genes are TRBV3-1 (or the pseudogene TRBV3-2) and TRBJ1-2; possible D gene TRBD1, 5 bases. V dropped 5 bases and J dropped 8 bases, with 21 bases sitting between them. Germline V gene lookup returns CDR1 LGHDT and CDR2 YNNKEL (reference sequence). The CDR3 spans 15 residues. The CDR3 sequence: CASSSSGGGISGYTF. CDR3 bases: TGTGCCAGCAGCTCTTCTGGTGGGGGGATAAGCGGCTACACCTTC.

This sequence joins TRBV6-4 and TRBJ2-1; 9 bases map to TRBD1. Germline CDR1 and CDR2: MRHNA and SNTAGT. CDR3 length equals 15 residues. V shed 6 bases and J 8 bases; nucleotides not matched to a gene: 11. DNA of the CDR3: TGTGCCAGCAGCTTGGAGGGACAGGGAGCGTATGAGCAGTTCTTC. Translated, it gives CASSLEGQGAYEQFF.